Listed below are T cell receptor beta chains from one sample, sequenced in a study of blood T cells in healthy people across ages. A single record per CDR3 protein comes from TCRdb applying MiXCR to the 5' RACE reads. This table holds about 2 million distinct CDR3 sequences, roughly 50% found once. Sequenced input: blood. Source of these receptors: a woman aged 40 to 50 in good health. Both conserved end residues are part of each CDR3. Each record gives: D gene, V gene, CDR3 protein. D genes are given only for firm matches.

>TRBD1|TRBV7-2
CASKGQKAYNEQFF
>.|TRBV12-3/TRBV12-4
CASSLSSTGGYGYTF
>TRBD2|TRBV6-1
CASSLGRGETYEQYF
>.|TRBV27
CASSLSKQLETQYF
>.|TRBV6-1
CASSEALPGRATNEKLFF
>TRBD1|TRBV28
CASSLPTGVGETQYF
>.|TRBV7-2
CASSVANGGSGTDTQYF
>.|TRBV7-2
CASSHNSPLHF
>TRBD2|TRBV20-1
CSAQGWTSLYEQYF
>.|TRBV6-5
CASSYSSGSEEQFF
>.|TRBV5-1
CASSSPRQSSYEQYF
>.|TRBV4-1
CASSQTGVFQETQYF
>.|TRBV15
CATTPSSSVVDTQYF
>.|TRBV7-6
CASSLWLNSYEQYF
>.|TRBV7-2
CASSRGRGDYDEQFF
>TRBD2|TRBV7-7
CASASGTTGADTQYF
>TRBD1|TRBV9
CACSVVGQGISEQFF
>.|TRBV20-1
CSAKLTNTEAFF
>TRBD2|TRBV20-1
CSAENQEGLAYEQYF
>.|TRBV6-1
CASSPAGKETQYF
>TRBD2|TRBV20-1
CSARGRGAADTQYF
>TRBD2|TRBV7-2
CASSLASGGAGNEQFF
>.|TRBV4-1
CASSRQILGETQYF
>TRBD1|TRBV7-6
CASSPRGQGNQETQYF
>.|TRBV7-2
CASSLVGRDTQYF
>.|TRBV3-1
CASSRKRDRLYEQYF
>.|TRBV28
CASSPSSGQETQYF
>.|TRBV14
CASGIGRDEQFF
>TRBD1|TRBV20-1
CSARAPGQGRTGELFF
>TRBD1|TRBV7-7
CASSSGSTGQETQYF
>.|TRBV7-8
CASSSWGAADTQYF
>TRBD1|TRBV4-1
CASSSVQGADYGYTF
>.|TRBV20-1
CSADERGGPRDTQYF
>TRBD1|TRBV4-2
CASSQVTGTVKETQYF
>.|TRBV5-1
CASSPGAGFSTDTQYF
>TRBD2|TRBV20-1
CSTRRLADYNEQFF
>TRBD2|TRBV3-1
CASSPLRTSGGAYNEQFF
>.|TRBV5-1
CASNLGSEIAKNIQYF
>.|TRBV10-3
CAISESAPLTGQETQYF
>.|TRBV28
CASSSKGDSQYF
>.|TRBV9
CASSVDPFSGETQYF
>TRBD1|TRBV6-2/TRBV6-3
CASSKRQGTTRSPNEQFF
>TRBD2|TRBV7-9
CASSSISGGRTDTQYF
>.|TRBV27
CASSLGKNRRHEQYF
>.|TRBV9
CASTSEDTQYF
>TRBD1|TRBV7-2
CASSPRTGLQETQYF
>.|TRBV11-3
CASSPVRQGDYGYTF
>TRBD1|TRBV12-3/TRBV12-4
CASSLGRDRGLDEQYF
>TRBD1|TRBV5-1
CASSLFGRDSKNIQYF
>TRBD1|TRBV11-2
CASSPAAGGRETQYF
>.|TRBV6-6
CASSYSEWGNGYTF
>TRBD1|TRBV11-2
CASSSIKGQDSYEQYF
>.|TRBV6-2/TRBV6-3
CASSYQTTGANVLTF
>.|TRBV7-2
CASSLPWAVNYGYTF
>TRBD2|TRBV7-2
CASSLGVRLAMYNEQFF